This T cell receptor beta chain was profiled in a study of neurological immune-mediated disorders. There are 15 residues in the CDR3. V was shortened by 4 bases and J by 1 base, with 14 bases between the two germline ends. Germline lookup yields CDR1 SGHRS and CDR2 YFSETQ. This clonotype was detected many times. TCRdb processed the 5' RACE reads anew with MiXCR; each CDR3 protein has one entry. The data contain some 66,000 distinct CDR3 sequences, about 3.4% of them singletons. The sequenced sample was PBMCs. The rearrangement links TRBV5-1 to TRBJ1-1, with D possibly matching TRBD1 (6 bases). This TCR was sampled from a man aged 40-55 years with multiple sclerosis. CDR3 sequence (DNA): TGCGCCAGCAGCACAGGGTCGGAGGCGAACACTGAAGCTTTCTTT. It encodes CASSTGSEANTEAFF.